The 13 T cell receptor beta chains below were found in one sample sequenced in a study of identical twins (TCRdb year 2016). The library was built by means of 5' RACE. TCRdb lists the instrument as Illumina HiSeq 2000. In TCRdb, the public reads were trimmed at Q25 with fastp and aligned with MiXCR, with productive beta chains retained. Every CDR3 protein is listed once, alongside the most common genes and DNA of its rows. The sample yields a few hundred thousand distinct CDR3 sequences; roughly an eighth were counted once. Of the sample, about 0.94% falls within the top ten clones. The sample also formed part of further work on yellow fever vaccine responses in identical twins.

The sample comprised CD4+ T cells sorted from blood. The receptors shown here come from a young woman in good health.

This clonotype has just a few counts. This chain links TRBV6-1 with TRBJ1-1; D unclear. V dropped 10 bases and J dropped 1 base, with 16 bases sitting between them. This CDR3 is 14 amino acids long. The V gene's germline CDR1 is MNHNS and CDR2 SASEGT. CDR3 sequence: CATGRVSGNTEAFF. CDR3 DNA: TGTGCCACCGGGCGGGTCAGTGGGAACACTGAAGCTTTCTTT.

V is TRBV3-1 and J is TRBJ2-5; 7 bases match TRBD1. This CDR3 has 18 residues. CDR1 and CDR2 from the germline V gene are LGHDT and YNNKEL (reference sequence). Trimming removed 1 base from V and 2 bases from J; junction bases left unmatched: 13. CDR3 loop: CASSQGGLTGRRQETQYF. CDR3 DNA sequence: TGTGCCAGCAGCCAAGGGGGCCTGACAGGGCGACGACAAGAGACCCAGTACTTC.

The CDR3, as DNA: TGTGCCAGCAGCCCCACAGGGGGCAGGGCCTCCTACGAGCAGTACTTC. Residues: CASSPTGGRASYEQYF. The chain uses TRBV7-8 and TRBJ2-7; 9 nucleotides agree with TRBD1. The CDR3 loop spans 16 amino acids. CDR1 and CDR2 (germline): SGHVS, FQNEAQ. Trimming cost V 5 bases and J 0 bases; bases outside gene matches: 8.

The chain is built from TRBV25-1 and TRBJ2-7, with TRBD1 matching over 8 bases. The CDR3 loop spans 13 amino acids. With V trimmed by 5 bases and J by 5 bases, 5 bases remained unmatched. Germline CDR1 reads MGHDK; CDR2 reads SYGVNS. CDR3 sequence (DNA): TGTGCCAGCAGTCCGGGACAGGTCAACGAGCAGTACTTC. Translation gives CASSPGQVNEQYF.

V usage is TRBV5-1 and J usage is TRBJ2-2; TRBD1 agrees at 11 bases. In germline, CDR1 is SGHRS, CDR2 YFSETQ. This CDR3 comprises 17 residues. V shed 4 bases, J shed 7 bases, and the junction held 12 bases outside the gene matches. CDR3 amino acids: CASSPPTGTGGFGELFF. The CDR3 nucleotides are TGCGCCAGCAGCCCCCCGACCGGGACAGGGGGTTTCGGGGAGCTGTTTTTT.

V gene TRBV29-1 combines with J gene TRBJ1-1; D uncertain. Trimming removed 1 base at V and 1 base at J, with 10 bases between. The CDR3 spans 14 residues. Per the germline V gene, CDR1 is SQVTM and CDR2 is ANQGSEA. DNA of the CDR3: TGCAGCGTTGAAGGTTCTCGACAGAACACTGAAGCTTTCTTT. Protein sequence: CSVEGSRQNTEAFF.

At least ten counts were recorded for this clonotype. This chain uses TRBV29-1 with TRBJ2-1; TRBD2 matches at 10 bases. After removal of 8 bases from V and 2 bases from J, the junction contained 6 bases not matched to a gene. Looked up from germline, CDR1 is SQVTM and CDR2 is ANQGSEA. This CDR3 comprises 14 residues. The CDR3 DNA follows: TGCAGCTTCCCAGCGGGAGGGGCCTACAATGAGCAGTTCTTC. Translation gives CSFPAGGAYNEQFF.

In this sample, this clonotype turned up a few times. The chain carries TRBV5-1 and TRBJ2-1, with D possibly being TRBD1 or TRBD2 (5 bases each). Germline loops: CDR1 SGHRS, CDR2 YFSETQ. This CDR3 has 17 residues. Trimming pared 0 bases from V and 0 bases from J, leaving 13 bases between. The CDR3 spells CASSLAIRGPSYNEQFF. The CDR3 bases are TGCGCCAGCAGCTTGGCCATTCGGGGCCCCTCCTACAATGAGCAGTTCTTC.

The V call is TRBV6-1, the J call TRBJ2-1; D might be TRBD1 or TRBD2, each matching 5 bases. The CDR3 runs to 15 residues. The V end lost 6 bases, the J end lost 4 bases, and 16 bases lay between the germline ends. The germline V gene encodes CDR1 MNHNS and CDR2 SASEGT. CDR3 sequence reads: CASRARGLVYNEQFF. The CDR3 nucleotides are TGTGCCAGCAGGGCCCGGGGCCTAGTTTACAATGAGCAGTTCTTC.

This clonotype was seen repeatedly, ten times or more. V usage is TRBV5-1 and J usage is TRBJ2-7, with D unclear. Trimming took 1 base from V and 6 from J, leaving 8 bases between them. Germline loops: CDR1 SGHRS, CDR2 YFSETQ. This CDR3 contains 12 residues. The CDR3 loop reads CASSLRRGEQYF. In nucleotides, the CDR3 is TGCGCCAGCAGCTTGCGAAGAGGCGAGCAGTACTTC.

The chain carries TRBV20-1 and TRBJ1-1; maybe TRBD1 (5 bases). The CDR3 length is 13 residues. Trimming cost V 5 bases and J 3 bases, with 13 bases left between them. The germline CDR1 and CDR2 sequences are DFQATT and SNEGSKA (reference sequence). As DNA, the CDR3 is TGCAGTGCTGGGCTGGGGGGGTACACTGAAGCTTTCTTT. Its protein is CSAGLGGYTEAFF.

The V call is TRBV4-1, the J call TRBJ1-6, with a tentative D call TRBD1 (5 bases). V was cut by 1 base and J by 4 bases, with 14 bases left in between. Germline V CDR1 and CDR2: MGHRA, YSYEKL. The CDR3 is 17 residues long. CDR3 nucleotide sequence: TGCGCCAGCAGCCAAGGCAGGGCATTCAGTTATAATTCACCCCTCCACTTT. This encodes CASSQGRAFSYNSPLHF.

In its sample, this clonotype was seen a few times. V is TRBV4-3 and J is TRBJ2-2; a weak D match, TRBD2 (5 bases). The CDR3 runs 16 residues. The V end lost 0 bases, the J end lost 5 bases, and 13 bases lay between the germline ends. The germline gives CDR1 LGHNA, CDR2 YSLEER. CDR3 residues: CASSQDRASLTGELFF. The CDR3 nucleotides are TGCGCCAGCAGCCAAGATCGGGCTAGCTTAACCGGGGAGCTGTTTTTT.